Listed below are T cell receptor beta chains from one sample, sequenced in a study of blood T cell dynamics during melanoma immunotherapy. Assay: immunoSEQ multiplex PCR; the TCRdb copy retains only in-frame clones and omits some. This sample has thousands of clones, with roughly 87% found just once. This specimen was blood, taken from a patient treated with checkpoint blockade. The receptor source for this set is a human donor with melanoma. The CDR3 runs from the conserved cysteine through the conserved F or W. The D gene is left open where the match is weak. Clone size, where shown, is once, few, many, or a class for clones that have expanded.

>-|12|-|TRBV25-1|TRBJ1-6
CASSGRESPLHF
TGTGCCAGCAGTGGTCGGGAGTCACCCCTCCACTTT
>once|15|-|TRBV6-5|TRBJ2-7
CASSHSRRAELKQYF
TGTGCCAGCAGCCACTCACGGAGAGCCGAGCTGAAGCAGTACTTC
>-|16|-|TRBV27|TRBJ1-3
CASSLQGGAIRNTIYF
TGTGCCAGCAGCCTTCAAGGGGGGGCAATTAGAAACACCATATATTTT
>-|15|-|TRBV6-5|TRBJ2-6
CASSYSVSGANVLTF
TGTGCCAGCAGTTACTCTGTCTCTGGGGCCAACGTCCTGACTTTC
>-|14|-|TRBV4-1|TRBJ1-3
CASSPSEGGNTIYF
TGCGCCAGCAGCCCCTCGGAAGGGGGGAACACCATATATTTT
>-|13|TRBD1|TRBV28|TRBJ1-5
CASTTTGNQPQHF
TGTGCCAGCACTACGACAGGGAATCAGCCCCAGCATTTT
>once|13|-|TRBV28|TRBJ2-7
CASAGTDTYEQYF
TGTGCCAGCGCCGGGACGGACACCTACGAGCAGTACTTC
>-|15|-|TRBV7-9|TRBJ2-3
CASSLSGGARDTQYF
TGTGCCAGCAGCTTAAGTGGGGGGGCTAGAGATACGCAGTATTTT
>-|15|-|TRBV4-2|TRBJ2-1
CASSQDQGYVDEQFF
TGTGCCAGCAGCCAAGATCAAGGCTACGTCGATGAGCAGTTCTTC
>-|13|-|TRBV7-9|TRBJ1-4
CASSQRNNEKLFF
TGTGCCAGCAGCCAACGCAATAATGAAAAACTGTTTTTT
>-|12|TRBD1|TRBV29-1|TRBJ2-3
CSALTGPDTQYF
TGCAGCGCCCTGACAGGGCCGGATACGCAGTATTTT
>-|15|-|TRBV28|TRBJ2-3
CASSLSAGGTDTQYF
TGTGCCAGCAGTCTTAGCGCCGGAGGGACAGATACGCAGTATTTT
>-|10|-|TRBV20-1|TRBJ2-1
CSALRNEQFF
TGCAGTGCTCTCCGAAATGAGCAGTTCTTC
>-|11|-|TRBV20-1|TRBJ2-1
CSARADNEQFF
TGCAGTGCTAGAGCCGACAATGAGCAGTTCTTC
>-|14|-|TRBV7-8|TRBJ2-2
CASSPRRVTGELFF
TGTGCCAGCAGCCCCCGGCGGGTTACCGGGGAGCTGTTTTTT
>-|14|-|TRBV16|TRBJ1-1
CASSHPGRDTEAFF
TGTGCCAGCAGCCACCCTGGCAGGGACACTGAAGCTTTCTTT
>few|14|-|TRBV2|TRBJ1-6
CASSEARLNSPLHF
TGTGCCAGCAGTGAAGCCAGGCTCAATTCACCCCTCCACTTT
>-|14|TRBD1|TRBV19|TRBJ2-7
CASSPDREIGEQYF
TGTGCCAGTAGTCCGGACAGGGAAATTGGCGAGCAGTACTTC
>-|15|-|TRBV2|TRBJ1-6
CASSPTGPFGSPLHF
TGTGCCAGCAGCCCGACAGGACCTTTCGGTTCACCCCTCCACTTT
>-|14|-|TRBV19|TRBJ2-7
CASSMESGVYEQYF
TGTGCCAGTAGTATGGAGTCGGGAGTCTACGAGCAGTACTTC
>-|16|-|TRBV5-1|TRBJ1-4
CASRGAGLSTNEKLFF
TGCGCCAGCAGGGGGGCAGGGCTTTCCACTAATGAAAAACTGTTTTTT
>-|16|TRBD1|TRBV5-3|TRBJ2-2
CARSSTGQTNTGELFF
TGTGCCAGAAGCTCGACGGGACAGACGAACACCGGGGAGCTGTTTTTT
>-|15|TRBD1|TRBV7-9|TRBJ2-5
CASRPSGTERKEQYF
TGTGCCAGCAGACCGTCCGGGACAGAAAGGAAGGAGCAGTACTTC